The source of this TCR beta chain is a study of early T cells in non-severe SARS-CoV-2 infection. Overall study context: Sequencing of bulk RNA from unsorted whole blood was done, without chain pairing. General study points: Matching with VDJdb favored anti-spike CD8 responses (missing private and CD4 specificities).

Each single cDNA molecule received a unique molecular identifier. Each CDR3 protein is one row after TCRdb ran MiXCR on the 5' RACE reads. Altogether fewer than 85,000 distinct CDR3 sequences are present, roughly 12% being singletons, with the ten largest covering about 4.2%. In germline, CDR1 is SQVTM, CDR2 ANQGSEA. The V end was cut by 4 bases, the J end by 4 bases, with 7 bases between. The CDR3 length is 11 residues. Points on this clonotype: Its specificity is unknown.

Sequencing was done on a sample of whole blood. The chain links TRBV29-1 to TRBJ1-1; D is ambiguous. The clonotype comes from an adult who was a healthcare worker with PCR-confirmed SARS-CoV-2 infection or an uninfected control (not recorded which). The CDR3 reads CSVVELTEAFF. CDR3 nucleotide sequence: TGCAGCGTTGTGGAGCTCACTGAAGCTTTCTTT.